This TCR beta chain was sequenced during a study of blood T cells in healthy people across ages. Per sample, a minimum of 6 million PBMCs were isolated. This clonotype was seen repeatedly, ten times or more. Antigen unknown. A second PCR, run for roughly 7 to 12 cycles, used a sample-barcoded 5' primer plus a J-beta primer mix. TCRdb recomputed calls from the 5' RACE reads with MiXCR, one row per CDR3 protein. The data contain about 730,000 distinct CDR3 sequences, roughly 44% of them singletons. Study-level results: Diversity was estimated from one million T cells, and these estimates were considered underestimates. A greater number of naive CD4+ cells and higher diversity distinguished long-lived donors from aged donors.

In germline, CDR1 is SGHRS, CDR2 YFSETQ. Trimming at V came to 7 bases and at J to 0 bases, leaving 7 bases not matched to a gene. The CDR3 is made up of 17 amino acids. This clonotype originated in a woman between 55 and 75 years old in good health. Source material: blood. The chain links TRBV5-1 to TRBJ2-1; 13 bases line up with TRBD2. This CDR3 reads CASATSGRPSSYNEQFF. CDR3 nucleotides: TGCGCCAGCGCGACTAGCGGGAGGCCGAGCTCCTACAATGAGCAGTTCTTC.